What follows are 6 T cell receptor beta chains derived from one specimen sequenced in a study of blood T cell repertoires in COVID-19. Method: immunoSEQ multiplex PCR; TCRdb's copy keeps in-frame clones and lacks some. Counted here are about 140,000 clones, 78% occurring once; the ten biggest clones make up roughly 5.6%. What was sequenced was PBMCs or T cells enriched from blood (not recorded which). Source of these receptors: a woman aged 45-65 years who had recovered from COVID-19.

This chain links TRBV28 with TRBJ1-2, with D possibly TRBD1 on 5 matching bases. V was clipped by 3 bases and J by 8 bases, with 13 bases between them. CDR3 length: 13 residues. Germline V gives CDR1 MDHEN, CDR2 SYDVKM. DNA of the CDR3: TGTGCCAGCAGTTTCTCCCAGGGCCGAGGCTACACCTTC. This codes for CASSFSQGRGYTF.

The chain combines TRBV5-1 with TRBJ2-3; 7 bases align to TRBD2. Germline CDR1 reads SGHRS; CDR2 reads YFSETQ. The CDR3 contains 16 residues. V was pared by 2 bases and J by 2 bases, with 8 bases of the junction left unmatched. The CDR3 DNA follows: TGCGCCAGCAGCTTTAATTCAGCGGGGCCCACAGATACGCAGTATTTT. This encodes CASSFNSAGPTDTQYF. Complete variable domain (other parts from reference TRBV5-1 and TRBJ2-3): KAGVTQTPRYLIKTRGQQVTLSCSPISGHRSVSWYQQTPGQGLQFLFEYFSETQRNKGNFPGRFSGRQFSNSRSEMNVSTLELGDSALYLCASSFNSAGPTDTQYFGPGTRLTVL.

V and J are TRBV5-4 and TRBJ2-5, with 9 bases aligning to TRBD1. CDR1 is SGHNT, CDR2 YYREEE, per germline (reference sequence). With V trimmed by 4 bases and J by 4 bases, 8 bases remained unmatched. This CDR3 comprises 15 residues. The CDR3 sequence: CASSGWDREGETQYF. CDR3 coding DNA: TGTGCCAGCAGCGGGTGGGACAGGGAGGGAGAGACCCAGTACTTC.

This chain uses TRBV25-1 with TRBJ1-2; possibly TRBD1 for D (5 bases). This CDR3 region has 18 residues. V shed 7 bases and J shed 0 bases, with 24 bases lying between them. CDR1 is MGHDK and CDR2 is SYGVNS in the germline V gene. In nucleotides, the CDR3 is TGTGCCAGCACCCTCCGGGGGGATAATTCCTCAGCTAACTATGGCTACACCTTC. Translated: CASTLRGDNSSANYGYTF.

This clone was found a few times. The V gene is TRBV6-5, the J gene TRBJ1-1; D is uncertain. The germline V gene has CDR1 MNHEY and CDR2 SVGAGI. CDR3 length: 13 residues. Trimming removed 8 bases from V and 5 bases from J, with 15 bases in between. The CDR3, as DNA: TGTGCCAGCGAGGAGGTCCTAAGGACTGAAGCTTTCTTT. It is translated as CASEEVLRTEAFF.

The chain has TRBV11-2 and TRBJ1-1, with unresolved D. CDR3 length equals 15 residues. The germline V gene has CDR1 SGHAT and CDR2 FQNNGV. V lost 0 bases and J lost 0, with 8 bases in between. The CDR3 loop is CASSLDRPLNTEAFF. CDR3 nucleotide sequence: TGTGCCAGCAGCTTAGATCGTCCCTTGAACACTGAAGCTTTCTTT. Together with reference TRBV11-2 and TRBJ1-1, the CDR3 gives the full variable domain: EAGVAQSPRYKIIEKRQSVAFWCNPISGHATLYWYQQILGQGPKLLIQFQNNGVVDDSQLPKDRFSAERLKGVDSTLKIQPAKLEDSAVYLCASSLDRPLNTEAFFGQGTRLTVV.